The clone carrying this T cell receptor (beta chain) has just a few counts. The antigen is unknown. This may be a read error, as it is one base from a much larger clone. The use of a sample-barcoded 5' primer and a J-beta primer mix characterized a second PCR of 7 to 11 cycles. Each CDR3 protein is one row after TCRdb ran MiXCR on the 5' RACE reads. The sample holds 630,000 or so distinct CDR3 sequences, roughly 32% seen once. The data were taken from a study of blood T cells in healthy people across ages. V was shortened by 2 bases and J by 6 bases, with 18 bases between the two germline ends. Germline CDR1 reads SGHDT; CDR2 reads YYEEEE. This CDR3 contains 15 residues. Study-wide results and caveats: Getting older went along with TCR beta diversity per million T cells dropping roughly linearly. It was not possible, with unsorted PBMCs, to conclusively compare naive and antigen-experienced cells. Diversity figures derived from one million T cells were judged to underestimate the true value. Higher diversity and more naive CD4+ cells were features of long-lived donors, compared to aged donors.

This clonotype originated in a woman aged 80 or over in good health. The gene calls are TRBV5-6 and TRBJ2-7; D is perhaps TRBD2 (6 bases). Sequences were obtained from blood. The CDR3 nucleotides read TGTGCCAGCAGCTTTGGAGGGCCCCTTTGCGGCGAGCAGTACTTC. This translates into CASSFGGPLCGEQYF.